The 6 T cell receptor beta chains listed next were all sequenced from one sample in a study of T cells in localized non-small cell lung cancer. The repertoire was sequenced with immunoSEQ multiplex PCR; TCRdb's copy has only in-frame clones and lacks some. The sample has about 59,000 clones, about nine tenths seen once. Specimen: peripheral blood, collected before any cancer treatment. The receptor set was obtained from a man aged 40 to 69 with stage I lung adenocarcinoma.

CDR3 nucleotide sequence: TGTGCCAGCAGTTTGCCCGAGCTAGCTGGTGAGCAGTTCTTC. Amino acids: CASSLPELAGEQFF. The chain links TRBV28 to TRBJ2-1; D is perhaps TRBD2 (5 bases). Germline CDR1 is MDHEN and CDR2 is SYDVKM. V was cut by 3 bases and J by 9 bases, with 15 bases left in between. The CDR3 is 14 residues long.

The chain links TRBV30 to TRBJ2-1, with 8 bases that match TRBD1. Germline V gene lookup returns CDR1 GTSNPN and CDR2 SVGIG (reference sequence). V shed 0 bases, J shed 5 bases, and the junction held 6 bases outside the gene matches. The CDR3 sequence is 15 residues long. DNA for the CDR3: TGTGCCTGGAGTGTACGGCAGGGGGCCGACAATGAGCAGTTCTTC. It translates to CAWSVRQGADNEQFF.

This clone was seen a few times. This chain connects TRBV18 to TRBJ1-2; D may be TRBD1 (6 bases). V was pared by 5 bases and J by 6 bases, with 13 bases between. CDR1 and CDR2 (germline): KGHSH, LQKENI. The CDR3 runs to 13 residues. The CDR3 is CASSRDIRDGYTF. Written as DNA, the CDR3 is TGTGCCAGCTCAAGGGACATCCGGGATGGCTACACCTTC.

This sequence joins TRBV29-1 and TRBJ2-7; 7 bases fit TRBD1. With V trimmed by 4 bases and J by 2 bases, 8 bases remained unmatched. Looked up from germline, CDR1 is SQVTM and CDR2 is ANQGSEA. The CDR3 spans 14 residues. CDR3 in DNA: TGCAGCGTTGTTGCCCGGGACAGAGCCTACGAGCAGTACTTC. Translated: CSVVARDRAYEQYF.

This clone appeared a single time. The chain carries TRBV7-8 and TRBJ1-2, with 9 bases lining up with TRBD1. The CDR3 spans 13 residues. Looked up from germline, CDR1 is SGHVS and CDR2 is FQNEAQ. V trimming: 2 bases; J trimming: 6 bases; junction bases outside the gene matches: 1. CDR3 bases: TGTGCCAGCAGCTTAACAGGGGGCGATGGCTACACCTTC. Protein product: CASSLTGGDGYTF.

The chain combines TRBV7-9 with TRBJ1-2; possibly TRBD1 for D (6 bases). The CDR3 loop spans 17 amino acids. Germline values: CDR1 SEHNR, CDR2 FQNEAQ (reference sequence). The V gene lost 5 bases and the J gene lost 6 bases, with 25 bases spanning the gap. The CDR3 nucleotides read TGTGCCAGCAGCACCACGCTGGACAGCGCCGATTCTCATGGCTACACCTTC. Protein: CASSTTLDSADSHGYTF.